These 10 T cell receptor beta chains came from one sample sequenced in a study of regulatory T cells in long-lasting Graves disease. This sample's time point: persistent/refractory GD, antithyroid drugs over 5 years with positive TRAb. The TCR library was prepared using RNA isolated from PBMCs. Assembly of TCR beta libraries relied on iRepertoire HTBI primers together with Arm-PCR of CDR3 regions. TCRdb passed the multiplex PCR reads through MiXCR, listing each CDR3 protein once. The sample carries around 450,000 distinct CDR3 sequences, under 25% recorded once. The specimen comprised peripheral blood mononuclear cells (PBMCs), sampled when the disease was refractory, from a patient treated with antithyroid drugs. Source of these receptors: a female donor with Graves disease.

This clonotype has ten or more counts. This chain connects TRBV6-5 to TRBJ2-7; 7 bases line up with TRBD2. CDR1 MNHEY and CDR2 SVGAGI come from the germline V gene. V lost 0 bases to trimming and J lost 7 bases; unmatched junction nucleotides: 3. CDR3 length equals 13 residues. The CDR3 spells CASSYSRGEEQYF. The DNA of the CDR3 is TGTGCCAGCAGTTACTCCCGGGGGGAGGAGCAGTACTTC.

This clonotype was seen repeatedly, ten times or more. This rearrangement joins TRBV28 to TRBJ1-2, with D perhaps matching TRBD1 (6 bases). This CDR3 has 17 amino acids. Germline V gives CDR1 MDHEN, CDR2 SYDVKM. Trimming stripped 6 bases from V and 4 bases from J, with 24 bases between. CDR3 nucleotides: TGTGCCAGCAGCCATACCAGGGGTCAGGGAGGGGGCTATGGCTACACCTTC. The encoded protein is CASSHTRGQGGGYGYTF.

Many counts were recorded for this clonotype. The chain employs TRBV7-2 and TRBJ1-2, with D hard to call. Germline V gene sequence: CDR1 SGHTA, CDR2 FQGNSA. Deletions cut 1 base from V and 4 bases from J, with 7 bases between. The CDR3 has 13 amino acids. CDR3 amino acids: CASSLGDVYGYTF. For the CDR3, the DNA is TGTGCCAGCAGCTTAGGTGACGTCTATGGCTACACCTTC. The full variable domain, rest sourced from reference TRBV7-2 and TRBJ1-2, is GAGVSQSPSNKVTEKGKDVELRCDPISGHTALYWYRQSLGQGLEFLIYFQGNSAPDKSGLPSDRFSAERTGGSVSTLTIQRTQQEDSAVYLCASSLGDVYGYTFGSGTRLTVV.

The chain carries TRBV9 and TRBJ1-3; D is undetermined. V gave up 4 bases and J gave up 0 bases, with 17 bases separating them. The CDR3 is 17 amino acids. Per germline, CDR1 SGDLS and CDR2 YYNGEE. The CDR3 coding sequence is TGTGCCAGCAGCTCCCGCCCTTTCACGGCCTCTGGAAACACCATATATTTT. Its protein is CASSSRPFTASGNTIYF.

CDR3 in DNA: TGTGCCAGCAGTCCCGGACCCCCAGAATTGGTTTACTATGGCTACACCTTC. Translated: CASSPGPPELVYYGYTF. V gene TRBV6-1 combines with J gene TRBJ1-2; D gene ambiguous. The CDR3 has 17 residues. Trimming left V 5 bases short and J 3 bases short, with 22 bases between. The germline CDR1 and CDR2 sequences are MNHNS and SASEGT.

The chain employs TRBV20-1 and TRBJ2-7; tentatively, D is TRBD1 or TRBD2 (5 bases each). This CDR3 has 11 residues. CDR1 DFQATT and CDR2 SNEGSKA come from the germline V gene (reference sequence). V shed 0 bases and J shed 12 bases, with 12 bases lying between them. The CDR3 coding sequence is TGCAGTGCTAGAGATGGGACGTCTCGGTACTTC. As protein: CSARDGTSRYF.

This clonotype came up a few times. This sequence joins TRBV6-5 and TRBJ2-7; 8 positions match TRBD1. The CDR3 length is 15 residues. CDR1 and CDR2 from the germline V gene are MNHEY and SVGAGI. The V segment lost 4 bases and the J segment 0 bases; nucleotides outside the gene matches: 5. CDR3 bases: TGTGCCAGCAGTTCCCCGGGACAGGCCTCCTACGAGCAGTACTTC. This codes for CASSSPGQASYEQYF.

This chain joins TRBV5-1 and TRBJ2-5; either TRBD1 or TRBD2 may fit D (6 bases each). Germline V gives CDR1 SGHRS, CDR2 YFSETQ. This CDR3 has 14 residues. The germline V and J ends were trimmed by 4 bases and 5 bases, with 15 bases remaining between them. CDR3 in amino acids: CASSGGGAGETQYF. CDR3 nucleotides: TGCGCCAGCAGCGGAGGGGGTGCCGGGGAGACCCAGTACTTC.

At least ten counts were recorded for this clonotype. The genes are TRBV28 and TRBJ2-2, with 13 bases that match TRBD2. CDR1 is MDHEN, CDR2 SYDVKM, per germline. The CDR3 contains 17 residues. V dropped 4 bases and J dropped 4; count of bases not matched to a gene: 6. CDR3 sequence: CASSSWTSGSGTGELFF. CDR3 DNA sequence: TGTGCCAGCAGTTCATGGACTAGCGGGAGTGGCACCGGGGAGCTGTTTTTT. Full variable domain (rest looked up from reference TRBV28 and TRBJ2-2): DVKVTQSSRYLVKRTGEKVFLECVQDMDHENMFWYRQDPGLGLRLIYFSYDVKMKEKGDIPEGYSVSREKKERFSLILESASTNQTSMYLCASSSWTSGSGTGELFFGEGSRLTVL.

This clonotype occurred many times. The J gene is TRBJ1-1, the V gene TRBV12-3 or TRBV12-4; no definite D call. The CDR3 sequence is 13 residues long. V lost 6 bases to trimming and J lost 0 bases, with 8 bases between them. CDR3 region: CASSPALNTEAFF. In DNA form, the CDR3 reads TGTGCCAGCAGCCCAGCATTGAACACTGAAGCTTTCTTT.